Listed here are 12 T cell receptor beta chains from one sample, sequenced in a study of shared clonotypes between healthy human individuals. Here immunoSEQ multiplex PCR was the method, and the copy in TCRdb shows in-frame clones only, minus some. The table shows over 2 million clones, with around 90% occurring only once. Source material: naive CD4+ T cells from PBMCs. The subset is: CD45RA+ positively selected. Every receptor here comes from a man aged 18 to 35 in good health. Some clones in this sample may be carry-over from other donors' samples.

The CDR3 loop reads CASRPTTDTQYF. In DNA form, the CDR3 reads TGTGCCAGCCGTCCTACCACAGATACGCAGTATTTT. The chain uses TRBV28 and TRBJ2-3; D is uncertain. The CDR3 contains 12 residues. Germline values: CDR1 MDHEN, CDR2 SYDVKM. Trimming took 8 bases from V and 2 from J, leaving 8 bases between them.

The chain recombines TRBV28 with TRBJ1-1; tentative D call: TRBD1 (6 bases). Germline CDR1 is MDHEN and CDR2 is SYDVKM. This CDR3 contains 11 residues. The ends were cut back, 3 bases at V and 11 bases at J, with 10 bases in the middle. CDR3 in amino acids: CASSLQGQAFF. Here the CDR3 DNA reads TGTGCCAGCAGTTTGCAGGGGCAGGCTTTCTTT.

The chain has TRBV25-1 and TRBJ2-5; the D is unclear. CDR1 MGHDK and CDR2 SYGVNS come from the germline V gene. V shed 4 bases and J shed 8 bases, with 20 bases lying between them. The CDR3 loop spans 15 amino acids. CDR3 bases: TGTGCCAGCAGTGCGGGCCGCGGCTGGCTGGAAACCCAGTACTTC. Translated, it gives CASSAGRGWLETQYF.

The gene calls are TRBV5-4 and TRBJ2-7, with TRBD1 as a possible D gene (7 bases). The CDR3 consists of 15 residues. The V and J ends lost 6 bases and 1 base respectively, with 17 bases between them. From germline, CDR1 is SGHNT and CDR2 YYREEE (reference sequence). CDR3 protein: CASTSGGIGSYEQYF. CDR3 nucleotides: TGTGCCAGCACATCAGGGGGGATAGGATCCTACGAGCAGTACTTC.

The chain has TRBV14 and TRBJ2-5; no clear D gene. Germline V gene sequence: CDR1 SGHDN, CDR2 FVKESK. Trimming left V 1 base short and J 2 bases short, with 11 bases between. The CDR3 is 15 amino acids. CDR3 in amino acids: CASSQGVVGQETQYF. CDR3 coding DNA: TGTGCCAGCAGCCAAGGGGTGGTAGGGCAAGAGACCCAGTACTTC.

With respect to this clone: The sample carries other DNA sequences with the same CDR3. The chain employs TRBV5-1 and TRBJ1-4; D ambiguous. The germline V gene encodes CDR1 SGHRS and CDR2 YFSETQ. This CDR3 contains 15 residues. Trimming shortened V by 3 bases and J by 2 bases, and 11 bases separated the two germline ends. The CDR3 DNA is TGCGCCAGCAGCTCGGGAGGGTCTACTAATGAAAAACTGTTTTTT. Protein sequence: CASSSGGSTNEKLFF.

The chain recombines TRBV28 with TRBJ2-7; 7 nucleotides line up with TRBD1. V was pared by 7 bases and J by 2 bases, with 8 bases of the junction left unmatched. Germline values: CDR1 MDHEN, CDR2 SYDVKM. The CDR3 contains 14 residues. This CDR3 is CASTPGQPPYEQYF. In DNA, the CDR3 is TGTGCCAGCACTCCGGGACAGCCACCCTACGAGCAGTACTTC.

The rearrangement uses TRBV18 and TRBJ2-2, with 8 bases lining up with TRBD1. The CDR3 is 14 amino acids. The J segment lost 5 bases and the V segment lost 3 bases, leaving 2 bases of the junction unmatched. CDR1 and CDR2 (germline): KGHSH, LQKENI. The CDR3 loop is CASSPDRVTGELFF. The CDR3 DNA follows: TGTGCCAGCTCACCGGACAGGGTGACCGGGGAGCTGTTTTTT.

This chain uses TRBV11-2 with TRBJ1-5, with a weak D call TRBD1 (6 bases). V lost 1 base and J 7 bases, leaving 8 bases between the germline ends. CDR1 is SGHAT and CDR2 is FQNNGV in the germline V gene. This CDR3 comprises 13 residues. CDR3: CASSLVRGQPQHF. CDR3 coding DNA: TGTGCCAGCAGCTTAGTGAGGGGGCAGCCCCAGCATTTT.

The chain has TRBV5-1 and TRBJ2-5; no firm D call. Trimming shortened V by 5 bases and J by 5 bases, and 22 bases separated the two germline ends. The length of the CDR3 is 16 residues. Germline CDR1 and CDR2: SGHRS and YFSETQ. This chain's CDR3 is CASRSLNPRGSETQYF. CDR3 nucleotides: TGCGCCAGCAGATCACTTAATCCGAGAGGCTCGGAGACCCAGTACTTC.

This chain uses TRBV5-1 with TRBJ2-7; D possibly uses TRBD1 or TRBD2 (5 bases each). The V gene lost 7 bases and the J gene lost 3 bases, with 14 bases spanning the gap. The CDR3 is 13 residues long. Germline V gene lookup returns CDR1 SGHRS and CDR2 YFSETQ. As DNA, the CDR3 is TGCGCCAGCGGGGACGGAGCAAGCTACGAGCAGTACTTC. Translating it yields CASGDGASYEQYF. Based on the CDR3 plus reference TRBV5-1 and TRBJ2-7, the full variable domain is KAGVTQTPRYLIKTRGQQVTLSCSPISGHRSVSWYQQTPGQGLQFLFEYFSETQRNKGNFPGRFSGRQFSNSRSEMNVSTLELGDSALYLCASGDGASYEQYFGPGTRLTVT.

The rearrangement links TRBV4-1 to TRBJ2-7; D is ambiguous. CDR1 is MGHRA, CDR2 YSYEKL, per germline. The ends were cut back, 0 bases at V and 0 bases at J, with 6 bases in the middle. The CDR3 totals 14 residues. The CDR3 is CASSQDSLSYEQYF. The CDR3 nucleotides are TGCGCCAGCAGCCAAGACAGCCTCTCCTACGAGCAGTACTTC.